This record covers a single TCR beta chain. This entry comes from a study of cytomegalovirus exposure and HLA in healthy donors. Study in general: Most genotyped donors, 81% of 300 to 400, had Caucasian-associated genetic ancestry.

The PCR made use of 60 Vbeta and 13 Jbeta primers. Using immunoSEQ multiplex PCR, the repertoire was profiled, and TCRdb retains in-frame clones only, with some absent. The sample carries 150,000 to 200,000 clones, around 81% recorded once. The receptor was isolated from a woman in her late teens or twenties in good health and CMV-seropositive. The sequenced sample was PBMCs.

CDR3 in amino acids: CASSLRGRQETQYF. CDR3 nucleotides: TGTGCCAGCAGCTTGCGGGGTCGCCAAGAGACCCAGTACTTC. The gene calls are TRBV7-9 and TRBJ2-5, with D tentatively TRBD2 (6 bases). The V gene's germline CDR1 is SEHNR and CDR2 FQNEAQ (reference sequence). This CDR3 has 14 residues. V was cut by 3 bases and J by 1 base, with 9 bases left in between.